Listed below are T cell receptor beta chains from one sample, sequenced in a study of human T cells and chemical hapten exposure. TCRdb reprocessed the RACE reads via MiXCR and lists one record per CDR3 protein. Of some 99,000 distinct CDR3 sequences listed, 9% to 9.5% were seen once; the top ten hold 2.5% to 3.5%. The sequencing used whole blood, collected in connection with sensitization to the hapten diphenylcyclopropenone (DPC). These receptors all stem from a woman aged 40 to 50 with alopecia areata. Some clones in this sample may be carry-over from other donors' samples. Each CDR3 is given with its conserved first and last residue. D genes are given only for firm matches. The size of a clone is reported for some rows only, either as once, few or many, or as a class for expanded clones.

D gene: NA
J gene: TRBJ2-3
CDR3 length: 16
clone size: NA
V gene: TRBV7-2
CDR3 protein: CASSLDGPGATDTQYF
CDR3 DNA: TGTGCCAGCAGCTTAGATGGGCCAGGGGCCACAGATACGCAGTATTTT

D gene: TRBD1
J gene: TRBJ2-2
CDR3 length: 15
clone size: many
V gene: TRBV7-2
CDR3 protein: CASSPTGGVAGELFF
CDR3 DNA: TGTGCCAGCAGCCCTACAGGGGGAGTAGCCGGGGAGCTGTTTTTT

D gene: NA
J gene: TRBJ2-7
CDR3 length: 15
clone size: NA
V gene: TRBV7-9
CDR3 protein: CASSLARGPSYEQYF
CDR3 DNA: TGTGCCAGCAGCTTAGCGCGCGGGCCCTCCTACGAGCAGTACTTC

D gene: NA
J gene: TRBJ2-7
CDR3 length: 13
clone size: few
V gene: TRBV6-2/TRBV6-3
CDR3 protein: CASVGVVGYEQYF
CDR3 DNA: TGTGCCAGCGTCGGAGTTGTCGGCTACGAGCAGTACTTC

D gene: TRBD2
J gene: TRBJ2-1
CDR3 length: 13
clone size: few
V gene: TRBV10-1
CDR3 protein: CASRLGGAGEQFF
CDR3 DNA: TGCGCCAGCAGACTCGGGGGGGCCGGAGAGCAGTTCTTC

D gene: NA
J gene: TRBJ1-1
CDR3 length: 15
clone size: few
V gene: TRBV2
CDR3 protein: CASSDGWTRGEEAFF
CDR3 DNA: TGTGCCAGCAGTGATGGTTGGACCAGGGGTGAAGAAGCTTTCTTT

D gene: TRBD2
J gene: TRBJ2-2
CDR3 length: 14
clone size: few
V gene: TRBV29-1
CDR3 protein: CSVSSGVHTGELFF
CDR3 DNA: TGCAGCGTCTCGAGCGGGGTCCACACCGGGGAGCTGTTTTTT

D gene: NA
J gene: TRBJ1-1
CDR3 length: 15
clone size: few
V gene: TRBV5-1
CDR3 protein: CASSLAGAGNTEAFF
CDR3 DNA: TGCGCCAGCAGCTTGGCGGGGGCTGGAAACACTGAAGCTTTCTTT

D gene: NA
J gene: TRBJ2-5
CDR3 length: 14
clone size: NA
V gene: TRBV7-8
CDR3 protein: CASSLGQYQETQYF
CDR3 DNA: TGTGCCAGCAGCTTAGGGCAGTACCAAGAGACCCAGTACTTC

D gene: NA
J gene: TRBJ1-5
CDR3 length: 12
clone size: many
V gene: TRBV20-1
CDR3 protein: CSASEGMQPQHF
CDR3 DNA: TGCAGTGCCAGCGAGGGGATGCAGCCCCAGCATTTT

D gene: NA
J gene: TRBJ2-2
CDR3 length: 13
clone size: few
V gene: TRBV7-8
CDR3 protein: CASSLVAPGELFF
CDR3 DNA: TGTGCCAGCAGCTTAGTGGCGCCCGGGGAGCTGTTTTTT

D gene: TRBD2
J gene: TRBJ2-3
CDR3 length: 15
clone size: many
V gene: TRBV20-1
CDR3 protein: CSAQETSGYTDTQYF
CDR3 DNA: TGCAGTGCTCAAGAGACTAGCGGCTACACAGATACGCAGTATTTT

D gene: NA
J gene: TRBJ2-3
CDR3 length: 15
clone size: NA
V gene: TRBV29-1
CDR3 protein: CSVEDGRSSTDTQYF
CDR3 DNA: TGCAGCGTTGAAGACGGCCGTTCTAGCACAGATACGCAGTATTTT

D gene: NA
J gene: TRBJ2-1
CDR3 length: 15
clone size: many
V gene: TRBV11-2
CDR3 protein: CASSLAAGDYNEQFF
CDR3 DNA: TGTGCCAGCAGCTTAGCAGCAGGGGACTACAATGAGCAGTTCTTC

D gene: NA
J gene: TRBJ2-7
CDR3 length: 16
clone size: many
V gene: TRBV11-2
CDR3 protein: CASSLMRRMKPYEQYF
CDR3 DNA: TGTGCCAGCAGCTTAATGCGACGGATGAAACCCTACGAGCAGTACTTC

D gene: TRBD1
J gene: TRBJ1-5
CDR3 length: 17
clone size: NA
V gene: TRBV7-6
CDR3 protein: CASSLGVGQGANQPQHF
CDR3 DNA: TGTGCCAGCAGCTTAGGTGTCGGGCAGGGGGCTAATCAGCCCCAGCATTTT

D gene: NA
J gene: TRBJ1-5
CDR3 length: 16
clone size: NA
V gene: TRBV28
CDR3 protein: CASTQGGVYSNQPQHF
CDR3 DNA: TGTGCCAGCACCCAAGGGGGTGTCTATAGCAATCAGCCCCAGCATTTT

D gene: NA
J gene: TRBJ1-2
CDR3 length: 14
clone size: NA
V gene: TRBV29-1
CDR3 protein: CSVALTESLSGYTF
CDR3 DNA: TGCAGCGTTGCCCTCACAGAATCTCTAAGTGGCTACACCTTC

D gene: NA
J gene: TRBJ2-7
CDR3 length: 15
clone size: NA
V gene: TRBV5-4
CDR3 protein: CASSLGAPELYQQYF
CDR3 DNA: TGTGCCAGCAGCTTGGGGGCTCCGGAGTTGTACCAGCAGTACTTC

D gene: TRBD2
J gene: TRBJ2-7
CDR3 length: 15
clone size: many
V gene: TRBV6-2/TRBV6-3
CDR3 protein: CASSYRTSGSYEQYF
CDR3 DNA: TGTGCCAGCAGTTACCGGACTAGCGGCTCCTACGAGCAGTACTTC

D gene: TRBD1
J gene: TRBJ2-7
CDR3 length: 14
clone size: few
V gene: TRBV6-5
CDR3 protein: CASSGGTGIYEQYF
CDR3 DNA: TGTGCCAGCAGTGGGGGGACAGGCATCTACGAGCAGTACTTC

D gene: NA
J gene: TRBJ2-3
CDR3 length: 14
clone size: few
V gene: TRBV28
CDR3 protein: CASSSPGVAWAQYF
CDR3 DNA: TGTGCCAGCAGTTCCCCCGGGGTGGCTTGGGCGCAGTATTTT

D gene: NA
J gene: TRBJ2-5
CDR3 length: 12
clone size: NA
V gene: TRBV12-5
CDR3 protein: CASGLEEETQYF
CDR3 DNA: TGTGCTAGTGGTTTGGAGGAAGAGACCCAGTACTTC

D gene: TRBD1
J gene: TRBJ1-5
CDR3 length: 14
clone size: many
V gene: TRBV2
CDR3 protein: CASSTSGGRQPQHF
CDR3 DNA: TGTGCCAGCAGTACTTCAGGGGGCAGGCAGCCCCAGCATTTT

D gene: NA
J gene: TRBJ2-6
CDR3 length: 15
clone size: few
V gene: TRBV19
CDR3 protein: CASSPTTSGANVLTF
CDR3 DNA: TGTGCCAGTAGCCCCACAACCTCTGGGGCCAACGTCCTGACTTTC

D gene: NA
J gene: TRBJ2-5
CDR3 length: 15
clone size: NA
V gene: TRBV28
CDR3 protein: CASSLAERIQETQYF
CDR3 DNA: TGTGCCAGCAGTTTGGCGGAGAGGATCCAAGAGACCCAGTACTTC

D gene: NA
J gene: TRBJ2-7
CDR3 length: 14
clone size: NA
V gene: TRBV27
CDR3 protein: CASSLAPGSYEQYF
CDR3 DNA: TGTGCCAGCAGTTTAGCCCCCGGGAGCTACGAGCAGTACTTC

D gene: NA
J gene: TRBJ2-7
CDR3 length: 14
clone size: few
V gene: TRBV29-1
CDR3 protein: CSVVEGFSSYEQYF
CDR3 DNA: TGCAGCGTTGTAGAGGGCTTTAGCTCCTACGAGCAGTACTTC

D gene: NA
J gene: TRBJ1-1
CDR3 length: 15
clone size: few
V gene: TRBV6-5
CDR3 protein: CASSYSARGGTEAFF
CDR3 DNA: TGTGCCAGCAGTTACTCGGCCAGGGGAGGAACTGAAGCTTTCTTT

D gene: NA
J gene: TRBJ2-7
CDR3 length: 13
clone size: NA
V gene: TRBV9
CDR3 protein: CVSSAASSYEQYF
CDR3 DNA: TGTGTCAGCAGCGCAGCCAGCTCCTACGAGCAGTACTTC

D gene: TRBD2
J gene: TRBJ2-7
CDR3 length: 14
clone size: few
V gene: TRBV20-1
CDR3 protein: CSARRTSGAYEQYF
CDR3 DNA: TGCAGTGCAAGAAGGACTAGCGGCGCCTACGAGCAGTACTTC

D gene: NA
J gene: TRBJ2-7
CDR3 length: 12
clone size: NA
V gene: TRBV29-1
CDR3 protein: CSVENTGYEQYF
CDR3 DNA: TGCAGCGTTGAAAATACCGGCTACGAGCAGTACTTC

D gene: NA
J gene: TRBJ2-1
CDR3 length: 15
clone size: NA
V gene: TRBV7-2
CDR3 protein: CASSFEDRSYNEQFF
CDR3 DNA: TGTGCCAGCAGTTTCGAAGACAGATCCTACAATGAGCAGTTCTTC

D gene: NA
J gene: TRBJ2-3
CDR3 length: 14
clone size: many
V gene: TRBV20-1
CDR3 protein: CSAPRAGHTDTQYF
CDR3 DNA: TGCAGTGCTCCCCGGGCGGGTCACACAGATACGCAGTATTTT

D gene: NA
J gene: TRBJ2-7
CDR3 length: 15
clone size: many
V gene: TRBV18
CDR3 protein: CASSSFPSEAFEQYF
CDR3 DNA: TGTGCCAGCTCAAGTTTCCCCTCGGAGGCTTTCGAGCAGTACTTC

D gene: NA
J gene: TRBJ2-7
CDR3 length: 16
clone size: many
V gene: TRBV18
CDR3 protein: CASSSDISGAAYEQYF
CDR3 DNA: TGTGCCAGCTCATCCGATATTTCGGGGGCAGCCTACGAGCAGTACTTC

D gene: NA
J gene: TRBJ1-2
CDR3 length: 13
clone size: many
V gene: TRBV10-3
CDR3 protein: CATSDGISYGYTF
CDR3 DNA: TGTGCCACCAGTGATGGGATCAGCTATGGCTACACCTTC

D gene: NA
J gene: TRBJ2-7
CDR3 length: 13
clone size: many
V gene: TRBV12-3/TRBV12-4
CDR3 protein: CASSLGRPYEQYF
CDR3 DNA: TGTGCCAGCAGTCTTGGACGGCCTTACGAGCAGTACTTC

D gene: NA
J gene: TRBJ1-2
CDR3 length: 14
clone size: many
V gene: TRBV12-3/TRBV12-4
CDR3 protein: CASSLGGGKDGYTF
CDR3 DNA: TGTGCCAGCAGTTTGGGAGGGGGGAAGGATGGCTACACCTTC

D gene: TRBD1
J gene: TRBJ2-3
CDR3 length: 14
clone size: many
V gene: TRBV7-2
CDR3 protein: CASSRGQSTDTQYF
CDR3 DNA: TGTGCCAGCAGCAGGGGACAGAGCACAGATACGCAGTATTTT

D gene: NA
J gene: TRBJ2-5
CDR3 length: 13
clone size: many
V gene: TRBV25-1
CDR3 protein: CASSGTARETQYF
CDR3 DNA: TGTGCCAGCAGTGGAACCGCGAGGGAGACCCAGTACTTC

D gene: NA
J gene: TRBJ1-3
CDR3 length: 14
clone size: NA
V gene: TRBV7-2
CDR3 protein: CASSPRDNFGTIYF
CDR3 DNA: TGTGCCAGCAGTCCCCGGGACAACTTTGGCACCATATATTTT

D gene: TRBD2
J gene: TRBJ2-7
CDR3 length: 14
clone size: many
V gene: TRBV9
CDR3 protein: CASSPGLAAYEQYF
CDR3 DNA: TGTGCCAGCAGCCCCGGACTAGCGGCCTACGAGCAGTACTTC

D gene: TRBD2
J gene: TRBJ2-3
CDR3 length: 13
clone size: many
V gene: TRBV12-3/TRBV12-4
CDR3 protein: CASTPGGIDTQYF
CDR3 DNA: TGTGCCAGCACTCCGGGGGGGATAGATACGCAGTATTTT

D gene: NA
J gene: TRBJ2-3
CDR3 length: 15
clone size: few
V gene: TRBV15
CDR3 protein: CATSDRGGRTDTQYF
CDR3 DNA: TGTGCCACCAGCGATAGAGGGGGGAGGACAGATACGCAGTATTTT

D gene: NA
J gene: TRBJ2-3
CDR3 length: 18
clone size: NA
V gene: TRBV7-2
CDR3 protein: CASSLISPGDDFTDTQYF
CDR3 DNA: TGTGCCAGCAGCTTAATTTCTCCGGGGGACGACTTCACAGATACGCAGTATTTT

D gene: NA
J gene: TRBJ1-2
CDR3 length: 14
clone size: many
V gene: TRBV4-2
CDR3 protein: CASSQADRKHGYTF
CDR3 DNA: TGTGCCAGCAGCCAGGCCGACCGAAAGCATGGCTACACCTTC

D gene: TRBD2
J gene: TRBJ2-1
CDR3 length: 18
clone size: few
V gene: TRBV7-9
CDR3 protein: CASSRLAGARPSAPEQFF
CDR3 DNA: TGTGCCAGCAGTCGCCTAGCGGGGGCCCGGCCATCTGCCCCTGAGCAGTTCTTC

D gene: NA
J gene: TRBJ2-7
CDR3 length: 13
clone size: NA
V gene: TRBV20-1
CDR3 protein: CSARTVVWYEQYF
CDR3 DNA: TGCAGTGCGAGGACAGTCGTATGGTACGAGCAGTACTTC

D gene: NA
J gene: TRBJ1-6
CDR3 length: 15
clone size: few
V gene: TRBV4-1
CDR3 protein: CASSQWGRGDSPLHF
CDR3 DNA: TGCGCCAGCAGCCAATGGGGGCGCGGGGATTCACCCCTCCACTTT

D gene: TRBD1
J gene: TRBJ1-4
CDR3 length: 15
clone size: NA
V gene: TRBV5-1
CDR3 protein: CASSGQGAENEKLFF
CDR3 DNA: TGCGCCAGCAGCGGACAGGGGGCAGAGAATGAAAAACTGTTTTTT